This T cell receptor beta chain comes out of a study of PD-1 blockade in classical Hodgkin lymphoma (dated by TCRdb to 2019 to 2021). Background on the whole study: Nivolumab dosing was 3 mg/kg intravenously every 2 weeks, continuing until either disease progression or unacceptable toxicity. A peripheral blood immune signature of response to PD-1 blockade in classical Hodgkin lymphoma was defined using TCR beta sequencing and CyTOF. Overall study outcomes, separate from this receptor: Diversity was lower in patients who began nivolumab less than 1 year after ASCT, so these patients were left out of later analyses to avoid confounding by immune reconstitution. Trial patients achieving complete response had baseline diversity similar to newly diagnosed patients, whereas partial responders and progressors had significantly lower diversity. By C4D1, a significant rise was seen in CD4+ TCR diversity but not in CD8+ TCR diversity (p=0.0027 vs p=0.16), and the rise was most apparent among complete responders (p=0.02). Baseline TCR diversity was reported to be lower in newly diagnosed patients than in healthy donors, and even lower in relapsed/refractory patients. The study was limited to a single clinical trial cohort, and causes of repertoire differences, possibly disease activity or prior therapy, remained undefined.

Note on this clone: Its specific antigen is unknown. No base qualities exist here, and no much larger clone lies one base off it.

Genomic DNA was isolated using the Qiagen DNeasy kit from unsorted PBMCs as well as from negatively selected CD4+ and CD8+ fractions. Amplification of TCR beta CDR3 regions was done by immunoSEQ multiplex PCR with primers that anneal to V and J segments. A synthetic immune receptor repertoire was used to minimize amplification bias, and remaining bias was computationally removed after sequencing. For the original study's pipeline: Custom Python scripts were used to quantify repertoire diversity as the Shannon entropy index. Unsorted, CD4+ and CD8+ repertoires were examined separately, except in combined analyses, for which CD4+ and CD8+ sequences were merged in silico. Clonal expansion was defined as at least a 2-fold frequency increase after treatment relative to C1D1, with a pseudocount of 0.5 for undetected baseline clones. Clones with 0 or 1 copy at C1D1 were classified as singleton clones, and clones with 2 or more copies were classified as non-singleton clones. Clones expanded in unsorted samples were labelled as CD4+, CD8+ or unknown by matching protein sequences in sorted samples from the same patient. Wilcoxon tests were applied to paired samples to test diversity changes from C1D1 to C4D1. Drawn from immuneACCESS, this table holds only the in-frame rearrangements with V and J called that TCRdb kept. Clones are partly lost; checked studies trace under half to an unresolved V gene and leave the rest unexplained. V, J and clone size were drawn from that table, and D and trimming were deduced from the DNA. This sample lists just over 60,000 clones; 88% were detected once. Jointly, the top ten make up under 15% of the sample.

From a lookup of the germline V gene (reference sequence), CDR1 and CDR2 are MNHNY and SVGAGI. Including cysteine and phenylalanine, the CDR3 has 14 amino acids. Here the CDR3 DNA is all that survives: 42 bases in frame from base 1. V is reduced by 0 bases and J by 7 bases, leaving a spacing of 12 bases between them. What the time point label conveys for this sample: cycle 1 day 1 (C1D1), immediately before nivolumab initiation. All trial patients had relapsed after autologous stem cell transplantation, with cohorts A, B and C differing in prior brentuximab vedotin exposure. A total of fewer than 65 patients with relapsed/refractory classical Hodgkin lymphoma made up the trial cohort, and each patient's best overall response was complete response, partial response or progressive disease. Trial patients were treated with single-agent nivolumab in the multi-cohort phase II CheckMate 205 trial. An independent review committee assessed best overall response by applying the 2007 International Working Group response criteria. Trial PBMCs were collected immediately before nivolumab initiation (C1D1) and during therapy at cycle 2 day 1 and cycle 4 day 1. After peripheral blood was drawn into 8 mL Vacutainer Cell Preparation Tubes, PBMCs were isolated by centrifugation and then cryopreserved.

Sample: peripheral blood mononuclear cells (PBMCs), taken at baseline. This sequence was found in a human donor with classical Hodgkin lymphoma. The V and J genes are TRBV6-6 and TRBJ1-2; the D gene is perhaps TRBD1, from 5 matching bases. The CDR3 loop reads CASSYSMGVVGYTF. The nucleotides are TGTGCCAGCAGTTACTCGATGGGGGTTGTTGGCTACACCTTC.